The 22 T cell receptor beta chains listed next were all sequenced from one sample in a study of control samples from healthy donors and cancer patients. Libraries were prepared by immunoSEQ multiplex PCR; TCRdb keeps only in-frame clonotypes and omits some of them. Of 130,000 or so clones in the sample, 90% to 95% were seen once. Sequencing was done on a sample of blood. The receptor source for this set is a man aged 40-49 years in good health.

V is TRBV5-6 and J is TRBJ1-5; 8 nucleotides agree with TRBD1. Germline V lookup: CDR1 SGHDT, CDR2 YYEEEE. The CDR3 totals 15 residues. The V segment lost 4 bases and the J segment 4 bases; nucleotides outside the gene matches: 7. CDR3 sequence: CASSQGTGGNQPQHF. DNA of the CDR3: TGTGCCAGCAGCCAAGGGACAGGAGGTAATCAGCCCCAGCATTTT.

This chain joins TRBV18 and TRBJ1-6, with TRBD1 matching 10 bases. This CDR3 region has 17 residues. Germline V gives CDR1 KGHSH, CDR2 LQKENI. Unmatched junction bases numbered 7, after V lost 0 bases and J lost 8 bases. CDR3 in amino acids: CASSPPLDRGAYSPLHF. In DNA form, the CDR3 reads TGTGCCAGCTCACCACCCTTGGACAGGGGGGCGTATTCACCCCTCCACTTT. The full variable domain, with the rest looked up from reference TRBV18 and TRBJ1-6, is NAGVMQNPRHLVRRRGQEARLRCSPMKGHSHVYWYRQLPEEGLKFMVYLQKENIIDESGMPKERFSAEFPKEGPSILRIQQVVRGDSAAYFCASSPPLDRGAYSPLHFGNGTRLTVT.

V is TRBV20-1 and J is TRBJ1-1; 10 bases map to TRBD1. The CDR3 contains 15 residues. V gave up 3 bases and J gave up 3 bases; unmatched junction bases: 7. Germline CDR1 reads DFQATT; CDR2 reads SNEGSKA (reference sequence). The CDR3: CSASRTGGIYTEAFF. In DNA, the CDR3 is TGCAGTGCTAGTCGGACAGGGGGTATATACACTGAAGCTTTCTTT.

V is TRBV6-6 and J is TRBJ1-1; TRBD1 agrees at 7 bases. After removal of 6 bases from V and 2 bases from J, the junction contained 9 bases not matched to a gene. Looked up from germline, CDR1 is MNHNY and CDR2 is SVGAGI (reference sequence). The CDR3 loop spans 15 amino acids. CDR3 nucleotide sequence: TGTGCCAGCAGAATAGGGGGCTACACCAACACTGAAGCTTTCTTT. Protein sequence: CASRIGGYTNTEAFF.

The chain joins TRBV2 to TRBJ1-5; tentatively, D is TRBD1 (6 bases). Germline assignment: CDR1 SNHLY and CDR2 FYNNEI. This CDR3 is built from 14 residues. Trimming cost V 2 bases and J 5 bases, with 10 bases left between them. The CDR3 loop reads CASSERRGDQPQHF. The CDR3 DNA sequence: TGTGCCAGCAGTGAACGGAGGGGGGATCAGCCCCAGCATTTT.

The chain links TRBV18 to TRBJ2-2; D might be TRBD2 (5 bases). This CDR3 region has 15 residues. Trimming took off 2 bases at V and 7 bases at J, with 14 bases between the two ends. Germline-derived CDR1 and CDR2 are KGHSH and LQKENI. The CDR3 sequence is CASSPEVVRGGELFF. The CDR3 region has the DNA TGTGCCAGCTCACCAGAAGTAGTCCGGGGCGGGGAGCTGTTTTTT.

This clone has a single count. V gene TRBV6-4 combines with J gene TRBJ2-1, with TRBD2 matching 10 bases. Germline assignment: CDR1 MRHNA and CDR2 SNTAGT. V gave up 4 bases and J gave up 8 bases; unmatched junction bases: 11. The CDR3 extends over 16 amino acids. CDR3 amino acids: CASSAVTSGKRHEQFF. The CDR3 nucleotides are TGTGCCAGCAGTGCCGTTACTAGCGGGAAGAGGCATGAGCAGTTCTTC.

The count of this clone is one. CDR3 DNA sequence: TGTGCCAGCAGCTTAAAATCTGGACTAGCGAGAGATACACCCTACAATGAGCAGTTCTTC. Protein: CASSLKSGLARDTPYNEQFF. The gene calls are TRBV7-3 and TRBJ2-1; 9 bases map to TRBD2. V lost 1 base to trimming and J lost 2 bases; unmatched junction nucleotides: 15. CDR1 and CDR2 from the germline V gene are SGHTA and FQGTGA. This CDR3 is built from 20 residues.

The rearrangement joins TRBV15 to TRBJ2-1; maybe TRBD1 (5 bases). The CDR3 is made up of 16 amino acids. Looked up from germline, CDR1 is LNHNV and CDR2 is YYDKDF (reference sequence). Trimming pared 3 bases from V and 4 bases from J, leaving 16 bases between. The CDR3 DNA sequence: TGTGCCACCAGCAGGGAGACTTGGGGCTTATACAATGAGCAGTTCTTC. Translation gives CATSRETWGLYNEQFF.

The rearrangement uses TRBV28 and TRBJ1-2, with D unresolved. V was clipped by 8 bases and J by 2 bases, with 12 bases between them. The V gene's germline CDR1 is MDHEN and CDR2 SYDVKM. The CDR3 length is 13 residues. The CDR3 loop reads CASGGQRNYGYTF. CDR3 nucleotide sequence: TGTGCCAGCGGAGGGCAAAGAAACTATGGCTACACCTTC.

The chain recombines TRBV24-1 with TRBJ2-3; D may be TRBD1 (5 bases). Germline values: CDR1 KGHDR, CDR2 SFDVKD. This CDR3 is built from 16 residues. V was trimmed by 9 bases and J by 1 base, leaving 19 bases between them. CDR3 bases: TGTGCCACCGGCGCAGCACCGGACATGGGCACAGATACGCAGTATTTT. It yields the protein CATGAAPDMGTDTQYF.

Only a few counts were recorded for this clone. The gene calls are TRBV28 and TRBJ1-2; D gene unclear. The CDR3 is made up of 12 amino acids. The ends were cut back, 6 bases at V and 8 bases at J, with 13 bases in the middle. The germline V gene has CDR1 MDHEN and CDR2 SYDVKM. In nucleotides, the CDR3 is TGTGCCAGCAGATCAACCTGGGAGGGCTACACCTTC. It codes for CASRSTWEGYTF.

J is TRBJ2-2 and V is TRBV3-1 (or the pseudogene TRBV3-2); possibly TRBD1 or TRBD2 for D (7 bases each). The CDR3 has 17 residues. From germline, CDR1 is LGHDT and CDR2 YNNKEL (reference sequence). V lost 0 bases and J lost 6, with 17 bases in between. Here the CDR3 reads CASSQDWRQGGSGELFF. The CDR3 DNA reads as TGTGCCAGCAGCCAAGATTGGAGACAGGGAGGGTCCGGGGAGCTGTTTTTT.

DNA of the CDR3: TGCGCCAGCAGCCTGGGGACTAGCGGGTCCGCACAAGAGACCCAGTACTTC. Encoded protein: CASSLGTSGSAQETQYF. This chain uses TRBV4-1 with TRBJ2-5; 12 nucleotides agree with TRBD2. The CDR3 runs 17 residues. CDR1 and CDR2 (germline): MGHRA, YSYEKL. V gave up 4 bases and J gave up 2 bases; unmatched junction bases: 8.

The chain couples TRBV14 to TRBJ2-7, with a tentative D call TRBD2 (5 bases). V was cut by 0 bases and J by 5 bases, with 17 bases left in between. Germline assignment: CDR1 SGHDN and CDR2 FVKESK. The length of the CDR3 is 16 residues. Here the CDR3 DNA reads TGTGCCAGCAGCCAAGATCCTGTTCGAGGGTCCCACGAGCAGTACTTC. Amino acid sequence: CASSQDPVRGSHEQYF.

The chain uses TRBV11-3 and TRBJ2-7, with 7 bases fitting TRBD2. The CDR3 length is 15 residues. Per the germline V gene, CDR1 is SGHNT and CDR2 is YENEEA. J was trimmed by 4 bases and V by 5 bases; bases with no gene match: 11. For the CDR3, the DNA is TGTGCCAGCAGCCTGGGAGGGCAGTCCCCTTACGAGCAGTACTTC. Translated: CASSLGGQSPYEQYF.

The CDR3 bases are TGCGCCAGCAGCCAAGACATCTCCTACGAGCAGTACTTC. Translation gives CASSQDISYEQYF. The V gene is TRBV4-3, the J gene TRBJ2-7; unclear D gene. Trimming pared 0 bases from V and 0 bases from J, leaving 3 bases between. CDR3 length equals 13 residues. CDR1 and CDR2 from the germline V gene are LGHNA and YSLEER.

This chain joins TRBV11-2 and TRBJ1-3, with D tentatively TRBD1 (6 bases). Per the germline V gene, CDR1 is SGHAT and CDR2 is FQNNGV. The CDR3 spans 15 residues. V dropped 1 base and J dropped 4 bases, with 11 bases sitting between them. The CDR3 DNA is TGTGCCAGCAGCTTAGTTGGAACAGGGGGAAACACCATATATTTT. Amino acids: CASSLVGTGGNTIYF.

The chain uses TRBV12-3 or TRBV12-4 and TRBJ1-5, with no clear D. The V end lost 2 bases, the J end lost 6 bases, and 2 bases lay between the germline ends. This CDR3 comprises 11 residues. CDR3 sequence (DNA): TGTGCCAGCAGTTTAATTCAGCCCCAGCATTTT. The encoded protein is CASSLIQPQHF.

The genes are TRBV2 and TRBJ1-6, with D tentatively TRBD1 (6 bases). The V end was cut by 1 base, the J end by 8 bases, with 15 bases between. Germline V gene lookup returns CDR1 SNHLY and CDR2 FYNNEI. This CDR3 is built from 16 residues. Here the CDR3 DNA reads TGTGCCAGCAGTGAAGAACCAGGGGCCTTCGATTCACCCCTCCACTTT. It specifies CASSEEPGAFDSPLHF.

J is TRBJ2-7 and V is TRBV7-8; D is perhaps TRBD1 or TRBD2 (5 bases each). This CDR3 is built from 15 residues. V was clipped by 1 base and J by 2 bases, with 12 bases between them. Germline CDR1 reads SGHVS; CDR2 reads FQNEAQ. CDR3 DNA: TGTGCCAGCAGCTTAGGGGCAGGGACCCCCTACGAGCAGTACTTC. Its translation: CASSLGAGTPYEQYF.

V and J are TRBV12-5 and TRBJ1-2; no clear D. Trimming removed 2 bases from V and 2 bases from J, with 18 bases in between. Germline V gives CDR1 LGHNT, CDR2 FRNRAP. The CDR3 sequence is 17 residues long. Written as DNA, the CDR3 is TGTGCTAGTGGTTTGATCGTCGGAAGAGCCTCCAACTATGGCTACACCTTC. Its translation is CASGLIVGRASNYGYTF.